The 8 T cell receptor beta chains reported below all come from one sample, sequenced in a study of somatic mutations in cytotoxic T cells in rheumatoid arthritis. Sequenced by immunoSEQ multiplex PCR; TCRdb stores in-frame clones only, minus some. The sample lists tens of thousands of clones, 80% to 90% occurring once. The sample was CD8+ T cells sorted from blood. Receptors originate from an adult with rheumatoid arthritis.

V is TRBV29-1 and J is TRBJ1-1; D unresolved. V gave up 7 bases and J gave up 5 bases, with 14 bases separating them. Looked up from germline, CDR1 is SQVTM and CDR2 is ANQGSEA. The CDR3 is 12 residues long. CDR3 amino acids: CSALDSETEAFF. CDR3 DNA: TGCAGCGCCCTTGACTCGGAGACTGAAGCTTTCTTT.

The chain carries TRBV6-1 and TRBJ2-1; D gene unclear. V shed 2 bases and J shed 0 bases, with 8 bases lying between them. CDR1 MNHNS and CDR2 SASEGT come from the germline V gene. There are 15 residues in the CDR3. The CDR3 bases are TGTGCCAGCAGTGAACTCGCCAGCTCCTACAATGAGCAGTTCTTC. Translation gives CASSELASSYNEQFF.

This chain connects TRBV11-2 to TRBJ2-1; D gene unclear. V shed 2 bases and J shed 3 bases, with 14 bases lying between them. In germline, CDR1 is SGHAT, CDR2 FQNNGV. The CDR3 runs 16 residues. As DNA, the CDR3 is TGTGCCAGCAGCTTAACGACCTATAAGATCTACAATGAGCAGTTCTTC. Amino acids: CASSLTTYKIYNEQFF.

The table lists this clone with a count of one. This sequence joins TRBV27 and TRBJ2-7, with a weak D call TRBD2 (5 bases). The CDR3 extends over 14 amino acids. CDR1 MNHEY and CDR2 SMNVEV come from the germline V gene (reference sequence). V was pared by 0 bases and J by 3 bases, with 9 bases between. CDR3 in DNA: TGTGCCAGCAGTTTATCCCAAGGAGGCTACGAGCAGTACTTC. This gives the protein CASSLSQGGYEQYF.

This chain uses TRBV7-9 with TRBJ1-2; 8 bases are shared with TRBD1. Germline-derived CDR1 and CDR2 are SEHNR and FQNEAQ (reference sequence). The CDR3 sequence is 18 residues long. With V trimmed by 3 bases and J by 1 base, 13 bases remained unmatched. The CDR3 loop is CASSLAYRDRSINYGYTF. CDR3 coding DNA: TGTGCCAGCAGCTTGGCGTATCGGGACAGGTCTATTAACTATGGCTACACCTTC.

The chain has TRBV7-3 and TRBJ2-1; 11 nucleotides align to TRBD1. With V trimmed by 5 bases and J by 5 bases, 5 bases remained unmatched. The CDR3 extends over 15 amino acids. CDR1 and CDR2 from the germline V gene are SGHTA and FQGTGA. The CDR3 sequence: CASSRDRGFHNEQFF. The CDR3 DNA sequence: TGTGCCAGCAGCCGGGACAGGGGGTTCCACAATGAGCAGTTCTTC. The whole variable domain, filled in from reference TRBV7-3 and TRBJ2-1, reads GAGVSQTPSNKVTEKGKYVELRCDPISGHTALYWYRQSLGQGPEFLIYFQGTGAADDSGLPNDRFFAVRPEGSVSTLKIQRTERGDSAVYLCASSRDRGFHNEQFFGPGTRLTVL.

This rearrangement joins TRBV5-1 to TRBJ1-5; D perhaps matches TRBD1 (5 bases). Between the trimmed V and J ends, which lost 1 base and 8 bases, there was a span of 13 bases. This CDR3 comprises 14 residues. Germline V gene sequence: CDR1 SGHRS, CDR2 YFSETQ. CDR3 region: CASSLSGGLKPQHF. Written as DNA, the CDR3 is TGCGCCAGCAGCTTGAGCGGGGGGTTGAAGCCCCAGCATTTT.

This chain links TRBV19 with TRBJ1-2; D unclear. CDR1 LNHDA and CDR2 SQIVND come from the germline V gene (reference sequence). The CDR3 covers 12 residues. Trimming removed 7 bases at V and 2 bases at J, with 8 bases between. CDR3 nucleotide sequence: TGTGCCAGTACCGCAGTGAACTATGGCTACACCTTC. Translated: CASTAVNYGYTF.